The next 5 T cell receptor beta chains were all read from a single sample in a study of T-cell reconstitution after alpha-beta-depleted transplantation in children. Molecular barcoding with unique molecular identifiers was used for the TCRbeta library. TCRdb redid the calling of the PCR reads with MiXCR, one entry per CDR3 protein. The sample lists some 340,000 distinct CDR3 sequences, about 9.3% seen once, with 2% to 2.5% in the top ten. The starting material was PBMCs from the stem cell graft donor, obtained from the stem cell graft. These receptors were obtained from a human donor who donated a stem cell graft to a child with acute lymphoblastic leukemia.

This clonotype showed up just a few times. The chain recombines TRBV7-2 with TRBJ2-1; D tentatively fits TRBD1 or TRBD2 (5 bases each). The V gene's germline CDR1 is SGHTA and CDR2 FQGNSA. V was pared by 1 base and J by 6 bases, with 13 bases between. The length of the CDR3 is 15 residues. CDR3 nucleotide sequence: TGTGCCAGCAGCTTAGAATGGGGGATTGGCAATGAGCAGTTCTTC. It specifies CASSLEWGIGNEQFF.

This clonotype was seen a few times. V is TRBV20-1 and J is TRBJ2-1, with D perhaps matching TRBD2 (6 bases). This CDR3 has 16 residues. Trimming shortened V by 1 base and J by 4 bases, and 17 bases separated the two germline ends. Germline-derived CDR1 and CDR2 are DFQATT and SNEGSKA (reference sequence). The CDR3 DNA sequence: TGCAGTGCTAGAGGTCGGGCAGCGGGCTTATACAATGAGCAGTTCTTC. Protein product: CSARGRAAGLYNEQFF.

This clonotype was seen a handful of times. The chain links TRBV6-2 or TRBV6-3 to TRBJ1-5; a weak D match, TRBD1 (6 bases). V gave up 2 bases and J gave up 2 bases, with 22 bases separating them. This CDR3 region has 19 residues. Germline V CDR1 and CDR2: MNHEY, SVGEGT. The CDR3 reads CASSYVPRTHRVGNQPQHF. CDR3 DNA: TGTGCCAGCAGTTACGTGCCGAGGACACACAGGGTCGGCAATCAGCCCCAGCATTTT.

This clonotype has a handful of counts. The chain is built from TRBV5-1 and TRBJ2-5; D is possibly TRBD2 (6 bases). The CDR3 is 18 amino acids. Trimming pared 4 bases from V and 0 bases from J, leaving 22 bases between. Germline loops: CDR1 SGHRS, CDR2 YFSETQ. The CDR3 is CASSVFAVGAGNQETQYF. The DNA of the CDR3 is TGCGCCAGCAGCGTCTTTGCCGTCGGGGCGGGAAACCAAGAGACCCAGTACTTC.

This clonotype was recorded a few times. This chain links TRBV7-3 with TRBJ2-7; D not resolved. In germline, CDR1 is SGHTA, CDR2 FQGTGA. The CDR3 is made up of 13 amino acids. The V end lost 1 base, the J end lost 5 bases, and 9 bases lay between the germline ends. CDR3 sequence (DNA): TGTGCCAGCAGCTTAAGTGATGAGGACGAGCAGTACTTC. Protein: CASSLSDEDEQYF.